The 20 T cell receptor beta chains below all came from one sample that was sequenced in a study of blood T cell repertoires in COVID-19. Repertoires were generated with immunoSEQ multiplex PCR, while TCRdb's copy carries only in-frame clones and drops some. The sample has hundreds of thousands of clones, over 75% seen once. Sequenced sample: PBMCs or T cells enriched from blood (not recorded which). These TCRs come from a woman aged 40 to 55 with acute COVID-19.

This chain connects TRBV29-1 to TRBJ2-7, with D perhaps matching TRBD2 (6 bases). Germline CDR1 is SQVTM and CDR2 is ANQGSEA. The CDR3 runs 11 residues. V dropped 3 bases and J dropped 6 bases, with 9 bases sitting between them. The CDR3 here is CSVDTAGEQYF. In DNA, the CDR3 is TGCAGCGTTGATACAGCGGGCGAGCAGTACTTC.

The chain links TRBV2 to TRBJ1-1; D is ambiguous. CDR3 length: 12 residues. Looked up from germline, CDR1 is SNHLY and CDR2 is FYNNEI. The V end was cut by 8 bases, the J end by 4 bases, with 11 bases between. CDR3 region: CASSPGSTEAFF. The CDR3 DNA follows: TGTGCCAGCTCCCCGGGATCCACTGAAGCTTTCTTT.

The J gene is TRBJ2-4, the V gene TRBV9, with 7 positions matching TRBD2. V dropped 4 bases and J dropped 3; count of bases not matched to a gene: 7. This CDR3 has 15 amino acids. Looked up from germline, CDR1 is SGDLS and CDR2 is YYNGEE. The CDR3 DNA is TGTGCCAGCAGCCCCCGGGGGGATGGCAAAAACATTCAGTACTTC. The encoded protein is CASSPRGDGKNIQYF.

V is TRBV4-1 and J is TRBJ1-2; 10 bases fit TRBD1. The CDR3 has 17 amino acids. Germline CDR1 MGHRA, CDR2 YSYEKL. V dropped 5 bases and J dropped 4; count of bases not matched to a gene: 13. CDR3 protein: CASSIRDRGNTGYGYTF. CDR3 coding DNA: TGCGCCAGCAGCATCCGGGACAGGGGAAACACGGGCTATGGCTACACCTTC.

The chain employs TRBV6-5 and TRBJ1-1; no firm D call. The CDR3 sequence is 14 residues long. The V gene lost 6 bases and the J gene lost 0 bases, with 11 bases spanning the gap. Germline V gives CDR1 MNHEY, CDR2 SVGAGI. The CDR3 DNA follows: TGTGCCAGCAGCACAGAGAGAATGAACACTGAAGCTTTCTTT. This translates into CASSTERMNTEAFF.

The chain is built from TRBV6-5 and TRBJ1-1, with D possibly being TRBD1 (5 bases). CDR3 length: 14 amino acids. Germline V gene sequence: CDR1 MNHEY, CDR2 SVGAGI. V was cut by 0 bases and J by 1 base, with 6 bases left in between. The CDR3 sequence is CASSYSTGNTEAFF. The CDR3 DNA reads TGTGCCAGCAGTTACTCAACAGGGAACACTGAAGCTTTCTTT.

The chain recombines TRBV6-5 with TRBJ1-5, with D perhaps TRBD1 (6 bases). The CDR3 is 15 residues long. V lost 6 bases and J 3 bases, leaving 15 bases between the germline ends. From germline, CDR1 is MNHEY and CDR2 SVGAGI. CDR3 sequence reads: CASSPRTANNQPQHF. In DNA form, the CDR3 reads TGTGCCAGCAGCCCCCGGACAGCCAACAATCAGCCCCAGCATTTT.

The chain carries TRBV3-1 (or the pseudogene TRBV3-2) and TRBJ1-3, with 9 bases that match TRBD1. With V trimmed by 3 bases and J by 3 bases, 6 bases remained unmatched. The germline V gene encodes CDR1 LGHDT and CDR2 YNNKEL (reference sequence). The CDR3 contains 16 residues. The CDR3 DNA sequence: TGTGCCAGCAGCCAGACAGGGGGAAAAGGTGGAAACACCATATATTTT. This translates into CASSQTGGKGGNTIYF.

CDR3 loop: CATSERTGVGTDTQYF. CDR3 DNA: TGTGCCACCAGTGAAAGAACAGGGGTGGGGACAGATACGCAGTATTTT. The chain couples TRBV24-1 to TRBJ2-3; 7 bases are shared with TRBD1. V shed 4 bases and J 3 bases; nucleotides not matched to a gene: 9. Germline V gives CDR1 KGHDR, CDR2 SFDVKD. This CDR3 is 16 amino acids long.

The chain combines TRBV7-9 with TRBJ1-4; D gene uncertain. The CDR3 has 16 residues. Germline lookup yields CDR1 SEHNR and CDR2 FQNEAQ (reference sequence). V was shortened by 2 bases and J by 4 bases, with 14 bases between the two germline ends. As DNA, the CDR3 is TGTGCCAGCAGCTTAACCGGACTCGGGTTTAATGAAAAACTGTTTTTT. This codes for CASSLTGLGFNEKLFF.

The rearrangement joins TRBV2 to TRBJ2-3; 12 bases line up with TRBD2. Germline CDR1 is SNHLY and CDR2 is FYNNEI. J was trimmed by 2 bases and V by 2 bases; bases with no gene match: 11. CDR3 size: 19 residues. CDR3 sequence (DNA): TGTGCCAGCAGTGAACGGGCTAGCGGGGGGGCCTTTAACACAGATACGCAGTATTTT. Translation gives CASSERASGGAFNTDTQYF.

The J gene is TRBJ1-6, the V gene TRBV30; D not resolved. Trimming cost V 7 bases and J 9 bases, with 19 bases left between them. In germline, CDR1 is GTSNPN, CDR2 SVGIG (reference sequence). CDR3 size: 14 residues. In DNA, the CDR3 is TGTGCCTCAGACTACGGACGAAGCTCTTCACCCCTCCACTTT. Amino acids: CASDYGRSSSPLHF.

J is TRBJ2-3 and V is TRBV6-1; 7 bases map to TRBD2. V was clipped by 2 bases and J by 5 bases; unmatched bases: 4. There are 14 residues in the CDR3. CDR1 and CDR2 (germline): MNHNS, SASEGT. The DNA for the CDR3 is TGTGCCAGCAGTGAACCCTCTAGCGGAGATACGCAGTATTTT. Its translation is CASSEPSSGDTQYF.

This sequence joins TRBV4-1 and TRBJ2-1, with D tentatively TRBD2 (7 bases). The CDR3 is made up of 14 amino acids. Trimming shortened V by 7 bases and J by 5 bases, and 15 bases separated the two germline ends. The germline V gene encodes CDR1 MGHRA and CDR2 YSYEKL. CDR3 nucleotides: TGCGCCAGCAAATTCGGGGGGCCTAACAATGAGCAGTTCTTC. It encodes CASKFGGPNNEQFF.

A remark on this clone: The junction departs from germline at one end; a sequencing error may be responsible. The J gene is TRBJ1-2, the V gene TRBV7-9, with 11 bases matching TRBD1. CDR1 and CDR2 (germline): SEHNR, FQNEAQ (reference sequence). The CDR3 covers 15 residues. The CDR3 nucleotides are TGTGCCAGCAGCTTAGAGTCGGGACAGGGGGGCCGAGAGGCCTTC. Its protein product is CASSLESGQGGREAF.

This clone showed up just once. The chain is built from TRBV10-3 and TRBJ1-6; a weak D match, TRBD1 (5 bases). The V end lost 0 bases, the J end lost 4 bases, and 7 bases lay between the germline ends. Germline V gene sequence: CDR1 ENHRY, CDR2 SYGVKD. The CDR3 sequence is 15 residues long. CDR3 loop: CAISESGGYNSPLHF. CDR3 sequence (DNA): TGTGCCATCAGTGAGTCCGGGGGTTATAATTCACCCCTCCACTTT.

V gene TRBV18 combines with J gene TRBJ2-7; 9 positions agree with TRBD1. This CDR3 contains 14 residues. The J segment lost 3 bases and the V segment lost 4 bases, leaving 4 bases of the junction unmatched. Germline-derived CDR1 and CDR2 are KGHSH and LQKENI. The CDR3 here is CASSRGQGLYEQYF. The CDR3 DNA sequence: TGTGCCAGCTCACGGGGACAGGGCCTCTACGAGCAGTACTTC. The full variable domain, in which reference TRBV18 and TRBJ2-7 provide the parts outside the CDR3, is NAGVMQNPRHLVRRRGQEARLRCSPMKGHSHVYWYRQLPEEGLKFMVYLQKENIIDESGMPKERFSAEFPKEGPSILRIQQVVRGDSAAYFCASSRGQGLYEQYFGPGTRLTVT.

V usage is TRBV10-3 and J usage is TRBJ1-2, with 9 bases identical to TRBD1. This CDR3 has 13 amino acids. Losses at the gene ends were 5 bases for V and 6 bases for J; bases not matched to a gene: 4. Germline values: CDR1 ENHRY, CDR2 SYGVKD. CDR3 region: CAISPGTGHGYTF. As DNA, the CDR3 is TGTGCCATCAGTCCCGGGACAGGGCATGGCTACACCTTC.

The chain links TRBV21-1 to TRBJ1-3. TRBV21-1 is flagged as a pseudogene. This CDR3 region has 12 residues. CDR3 amino acids: CARTYSGNTIYF. Written as DNA, the CDR3 is TGTGCGAGGACTTACTCTGGAAACACCATATATTTT.

The chain is built from TRBV14 and TRBJ1-2, with 12 bases matching TRBD1. Trimming cost V 3 bases and J 5 bases; bases outside gene matches: 7. Germline CDR1 SGHDN, CDR2 FVKESK. The CDR3 loop spans 16 amino acids. The CDR3 bases are TGTGCCAGCAGCCACACCGGGACAGGGGGCAGGTATGGCTACACCTTC. Translated, it gives CASSHTGTGGRYGYTF.